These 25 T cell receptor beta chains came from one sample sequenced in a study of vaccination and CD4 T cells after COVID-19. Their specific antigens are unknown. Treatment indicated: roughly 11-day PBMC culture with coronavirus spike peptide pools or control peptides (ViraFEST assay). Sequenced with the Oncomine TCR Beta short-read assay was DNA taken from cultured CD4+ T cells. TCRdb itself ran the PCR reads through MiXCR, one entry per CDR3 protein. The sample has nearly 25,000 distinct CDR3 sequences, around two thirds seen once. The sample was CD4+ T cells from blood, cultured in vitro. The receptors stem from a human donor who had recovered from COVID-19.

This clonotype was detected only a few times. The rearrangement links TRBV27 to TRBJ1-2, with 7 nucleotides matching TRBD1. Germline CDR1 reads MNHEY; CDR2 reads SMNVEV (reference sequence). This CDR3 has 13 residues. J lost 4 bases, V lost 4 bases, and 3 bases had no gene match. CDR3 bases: TGTGCCAGCAGTTCTCGACAGGGCTATGGCTACACCTTC. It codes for CASSSRQGYGYTF.

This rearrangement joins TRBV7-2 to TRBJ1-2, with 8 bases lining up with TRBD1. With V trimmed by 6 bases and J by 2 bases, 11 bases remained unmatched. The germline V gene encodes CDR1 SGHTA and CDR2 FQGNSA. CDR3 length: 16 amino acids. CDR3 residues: CASSLQGVVRNYGYTF. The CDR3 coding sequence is TGTGCCAGCAGTTTACAGGGGGTAGTAAGAAACTATGGCTACACCTTC.

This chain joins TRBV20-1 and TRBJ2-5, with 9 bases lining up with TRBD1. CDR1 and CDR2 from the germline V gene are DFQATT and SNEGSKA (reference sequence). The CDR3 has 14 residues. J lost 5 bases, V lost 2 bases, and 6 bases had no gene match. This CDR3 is CSARLGQGRETQYF. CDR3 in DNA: TGCAGTGCTAGATTGGGACAGGGTCGGGAGACCCAGTACTTC.

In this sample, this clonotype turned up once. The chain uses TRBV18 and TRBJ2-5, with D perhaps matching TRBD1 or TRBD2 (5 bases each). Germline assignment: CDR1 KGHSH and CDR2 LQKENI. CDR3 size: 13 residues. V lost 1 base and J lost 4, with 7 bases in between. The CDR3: CASSPQRGETQYF. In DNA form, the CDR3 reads TGTGCCAGCTCACCACAGAGGGGAGAGACCCAGTACTTC. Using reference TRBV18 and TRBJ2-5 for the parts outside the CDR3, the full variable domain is NAGVMQNPRHLVRRRGQEARLRCSPMKGHSHVYWYRQLPEEGLKFMVYLQKENIIDESGMPKERFSAEFPKEGPSILRIQQVVRGDSAAYFCASSPQRGETQYFGPGTRLLVL.

In nucleotides, the CDR3 is TGTGCCAGCAGCGTAAGAGGGACACCAAACTATGGCTACACCTTC. It translates to CASSVRGTPNYGYTF. The rearrangement uses TRBV9 and TRBJ1-2, with a tentative D call TRBD1 (6 bases). The CDR3 consists of 15 residues. Between the trimmed V and J ends, which lost 1 base and 2 bases, there was a span of 12 bases. Germline V gene data show CDR1 as SGDLS and CDR2 as YYNGEE. The entire variable domain, with the rest obtained from reference TRBV9 and TRBJ1-2, is as follows: DSGVTQTPKHLITATGQRVTLRCSPRSGDLSVYWYQQSLDQGLQFLIQYYNGEERAKGNILERFSAQQFPDLHSELNLSSLELGDSALYFCASSVRGTPNYGYTFGSGTRLTVV.

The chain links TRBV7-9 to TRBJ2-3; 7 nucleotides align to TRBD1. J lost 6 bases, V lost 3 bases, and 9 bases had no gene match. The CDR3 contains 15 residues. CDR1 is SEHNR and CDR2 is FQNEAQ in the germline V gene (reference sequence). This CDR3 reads CASSFEGAWRDTQYF. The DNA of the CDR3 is TGTGCCAGCAGCTTTGAGGGGGCGTGGAGGGATACGCAGTATTTT.

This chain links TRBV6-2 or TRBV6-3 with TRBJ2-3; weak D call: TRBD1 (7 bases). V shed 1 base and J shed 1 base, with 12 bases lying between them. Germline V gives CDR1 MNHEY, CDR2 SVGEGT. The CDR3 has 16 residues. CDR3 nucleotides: TGTGCCAGCAGTTACTATGGAGGGGGCGGCACAGATACGCAGTATTTT. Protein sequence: CASSYYGGGGTDTQYF.

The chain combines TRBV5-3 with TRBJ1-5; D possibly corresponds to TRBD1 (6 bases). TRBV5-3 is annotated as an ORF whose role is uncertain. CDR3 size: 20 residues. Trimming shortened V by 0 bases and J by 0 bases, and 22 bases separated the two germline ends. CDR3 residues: CARSLGSWGGALNSNQPQHF. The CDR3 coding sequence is TGTGCCAGAAGCTTGGGAAGCTGGGGGGGGGCGCTTAATAGCAATCAGCCCCAGCATTTT.

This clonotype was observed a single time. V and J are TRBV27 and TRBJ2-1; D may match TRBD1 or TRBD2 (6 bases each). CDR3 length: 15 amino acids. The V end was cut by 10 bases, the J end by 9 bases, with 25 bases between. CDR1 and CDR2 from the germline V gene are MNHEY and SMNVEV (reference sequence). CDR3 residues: CATATLGGQVREQFF. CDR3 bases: TGTGCCACCGCTACCCTCGGGGGCCAGGTGCGTGAGCAGTTCTTC.

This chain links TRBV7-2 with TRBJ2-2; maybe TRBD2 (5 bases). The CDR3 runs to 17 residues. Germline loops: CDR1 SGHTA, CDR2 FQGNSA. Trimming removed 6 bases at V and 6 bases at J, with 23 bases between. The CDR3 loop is CASSRRLLEGRAGELFF. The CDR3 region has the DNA TGTGCCAGCAGTCGCCGTCTTCTAGAGGGAAGGGCCGGGGAGCTGTTTTTT. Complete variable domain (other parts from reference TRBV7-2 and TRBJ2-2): GAGVSQSPSNKVTEKGKDVELRCDPISGHTALYWYRQSLGQGLEFLIYFQGNSAPDKSGLPSDRFSAERTGGSVSTLTIQRTQQEDSAVYLCASSRRLLEGRAGELFFGEGSRLTVL.

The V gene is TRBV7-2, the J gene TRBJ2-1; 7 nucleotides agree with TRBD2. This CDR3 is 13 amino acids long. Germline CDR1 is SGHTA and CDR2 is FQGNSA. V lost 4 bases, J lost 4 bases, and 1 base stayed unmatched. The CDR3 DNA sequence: TGTGCCAGCAGCTCGGGACTATACAATGAGCAGTTCTTC. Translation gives CASSSGLYNEQFF.

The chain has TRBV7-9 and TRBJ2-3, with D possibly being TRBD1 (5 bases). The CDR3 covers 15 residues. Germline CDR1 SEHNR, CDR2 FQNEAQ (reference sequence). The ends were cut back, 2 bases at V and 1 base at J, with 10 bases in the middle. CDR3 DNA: TGTGCCAGCAGCTTACCGGCAGGGCGCACAGATACGCAGTATTTT. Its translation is CASSLPAGRTDTQYF.

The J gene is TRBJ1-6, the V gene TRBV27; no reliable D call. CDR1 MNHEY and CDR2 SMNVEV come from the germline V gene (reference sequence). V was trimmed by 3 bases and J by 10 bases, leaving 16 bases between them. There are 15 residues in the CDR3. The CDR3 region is CASSFFLSLGSPLHF. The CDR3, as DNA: TGTGCCAGCAGTTTTTTCCTAAGTCTGGGGTCACCCCTCCACTTT.

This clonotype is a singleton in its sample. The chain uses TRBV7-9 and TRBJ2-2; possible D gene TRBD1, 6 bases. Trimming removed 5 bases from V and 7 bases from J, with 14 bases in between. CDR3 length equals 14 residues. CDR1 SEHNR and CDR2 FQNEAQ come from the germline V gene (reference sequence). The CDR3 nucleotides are TGTGCCAGCAGCCGGGTGGGGGCCGGCGGGGAGCTGTTTTTT. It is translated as CASSRVGAGGELFF.

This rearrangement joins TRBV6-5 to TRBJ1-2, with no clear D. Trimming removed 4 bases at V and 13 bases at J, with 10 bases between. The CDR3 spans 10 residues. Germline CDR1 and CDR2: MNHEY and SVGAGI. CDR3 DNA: TGTGCCAGCAGTTCCGCGGTTGTCACCTTC. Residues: CASSSAVVTF.

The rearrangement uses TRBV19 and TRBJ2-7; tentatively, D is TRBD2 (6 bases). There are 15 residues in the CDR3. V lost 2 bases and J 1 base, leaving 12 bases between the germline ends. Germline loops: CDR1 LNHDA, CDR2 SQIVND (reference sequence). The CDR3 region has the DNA TGTGCCAGTAGTATAAATGATGGGGGGTCCTACGAGCAGTACTTC. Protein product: CASSINDGGSYEQYF.

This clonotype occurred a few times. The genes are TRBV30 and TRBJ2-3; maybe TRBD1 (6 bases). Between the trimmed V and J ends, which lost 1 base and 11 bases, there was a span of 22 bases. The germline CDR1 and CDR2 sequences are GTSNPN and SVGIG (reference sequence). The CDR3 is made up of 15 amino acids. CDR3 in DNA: TGTGCCTGGAGTGCAATCGGGACACCCCTTTGGGGGCAGTATTTT. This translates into CAWSAIGTPLWGQYF.

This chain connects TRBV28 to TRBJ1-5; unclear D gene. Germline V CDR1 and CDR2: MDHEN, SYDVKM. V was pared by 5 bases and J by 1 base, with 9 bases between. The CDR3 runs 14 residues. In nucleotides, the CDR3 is TGTGCCAGCAGTGAGAACCCAAGCAATCAGCCCCAGCATTTT. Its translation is CASSENPSNQPQHF.

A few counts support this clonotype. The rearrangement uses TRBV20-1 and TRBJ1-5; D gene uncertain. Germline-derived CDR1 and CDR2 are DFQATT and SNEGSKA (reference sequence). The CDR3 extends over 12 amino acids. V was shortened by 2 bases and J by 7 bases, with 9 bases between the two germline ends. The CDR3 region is CSARPPGQPQHF. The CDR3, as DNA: TGCAGTGCTAGACCCCCGGGGCAGCCCCAGCATTTT.

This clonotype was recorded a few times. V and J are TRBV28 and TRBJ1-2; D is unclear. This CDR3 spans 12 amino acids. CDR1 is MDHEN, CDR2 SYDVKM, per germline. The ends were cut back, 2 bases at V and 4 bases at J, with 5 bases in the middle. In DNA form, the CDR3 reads TGTGCCAGCAGTTTAAACGGCTATGGCTACACCTTC. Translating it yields CASSLNGYGYTF.

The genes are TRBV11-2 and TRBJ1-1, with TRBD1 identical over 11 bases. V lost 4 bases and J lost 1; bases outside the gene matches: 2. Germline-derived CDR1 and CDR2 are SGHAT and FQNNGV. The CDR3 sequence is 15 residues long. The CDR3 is CASSSDRGRNTEAFF. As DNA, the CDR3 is TGTGCCAGCAGCTCGGACAGGGGGCGGAACACTGAAGCTTTCTTT.

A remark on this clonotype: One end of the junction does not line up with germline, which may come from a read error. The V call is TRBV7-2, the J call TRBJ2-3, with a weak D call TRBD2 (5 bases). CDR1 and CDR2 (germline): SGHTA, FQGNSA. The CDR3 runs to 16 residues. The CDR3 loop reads CASSLAAGSLRDTQYF. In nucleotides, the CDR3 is TGTGCCAGCAGCCTAGCCGCGGGCTCCCTGAGGGATACGCAGTATTTT.

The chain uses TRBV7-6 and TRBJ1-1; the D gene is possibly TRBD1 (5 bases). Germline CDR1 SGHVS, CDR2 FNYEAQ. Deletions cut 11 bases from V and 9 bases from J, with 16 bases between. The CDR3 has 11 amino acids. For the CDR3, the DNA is TGTGCCCGGCCCCCCGGGACCCAAGCTTTCTTT. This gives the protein CARPPGTQAFF.

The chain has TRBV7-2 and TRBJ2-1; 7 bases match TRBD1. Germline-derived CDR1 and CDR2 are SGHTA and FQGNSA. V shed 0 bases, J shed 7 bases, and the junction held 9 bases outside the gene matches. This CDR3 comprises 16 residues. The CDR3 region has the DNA TGTGCCAGCAGCTTAGCGGGTGACAGGGTGAGTAATGAGCAGTTCTTC. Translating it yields CASSLAGDRVSNEQFF.

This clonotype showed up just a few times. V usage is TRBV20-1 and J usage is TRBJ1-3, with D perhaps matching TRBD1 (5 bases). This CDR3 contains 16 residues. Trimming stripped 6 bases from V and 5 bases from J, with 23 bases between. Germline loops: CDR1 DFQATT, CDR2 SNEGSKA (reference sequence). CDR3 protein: CSATRVGLTPRNTIYF. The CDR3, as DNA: TGCAGTGCCACCAGGGTCGGACTTACCCCCCGAAACACCATATATTTT.